Listed below are T cell receptor beta chains from one sample, sequenced in a study of blood T cell repertoires in COVID-19. Clones were read by immunoSEQ multiplex PCR, and TCRdb kept only the in-frame ones, dropping some. The sample contains about 140,000 clones, about 80% of which appear only once. Source material: PBMCs or T cells enriched from blood (not recorded which). These receptors were collected from a woman in her fifties or sixties who had recovered from COVID-19. Each CDR3 is given with its conserved first and last residue.

V	J	CDR3
TRBV13	TRBJ2-3	CASSLRASGGSTDTQYF
TRBV12-3/TRBV12-4	TRBJ1-1	CASRQQDNTEAFF
TRBV6-2/TRBV6-3	TRBJ1-4	CASSYPGTANEKLFF
TRBV10-3	TRBJ2-1	CAISAPPAGTGGRNEQFF
TRBV19	TRBJ2-7	CASSTWTSAYEQYF
TRBV27	TRBJ2-1	CASRFHQGYEQFF
TRBV5-4	TRBJ2-7	CASSSGTSYEQYF
TRBV10-3	TRBJ2-2	CAISESKKIVSWKRPTGELFF
TRBV7-9	TRBJ2-4	CASSPGTSGGENIQYF
TRBV19	TRBJ2-2	CASSTTTGVLTGELFF